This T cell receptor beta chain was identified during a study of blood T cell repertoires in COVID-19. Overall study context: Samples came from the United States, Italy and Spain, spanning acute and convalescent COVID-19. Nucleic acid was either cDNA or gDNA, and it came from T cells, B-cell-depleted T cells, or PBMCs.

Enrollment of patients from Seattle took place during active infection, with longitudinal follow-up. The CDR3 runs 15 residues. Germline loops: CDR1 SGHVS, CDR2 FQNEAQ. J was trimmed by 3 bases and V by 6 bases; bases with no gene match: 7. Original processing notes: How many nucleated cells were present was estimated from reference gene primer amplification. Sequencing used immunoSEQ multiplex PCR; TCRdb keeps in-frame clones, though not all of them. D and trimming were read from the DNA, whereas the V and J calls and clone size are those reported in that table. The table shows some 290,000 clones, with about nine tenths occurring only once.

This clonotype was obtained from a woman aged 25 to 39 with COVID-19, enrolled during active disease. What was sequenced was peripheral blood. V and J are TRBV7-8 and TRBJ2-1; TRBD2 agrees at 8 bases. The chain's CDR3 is CASRGQREYYNEQFF. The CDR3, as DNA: TGTGCCAGCAGAGGGCAGCGGGAGTACTACAATGAGCAGTTCTTC.